This T cell receptor (beta chain) was found in a study of T cells after yellow fever vaccination. The CDR3 has 15 residues. The V and J ends lost 2 bases and 6 bases respectively, with 17 bases between them. Per the germline V gene, CDR1 is MNHNS and CDR2 is SASEGT. TCRdb re-derived calls from the 5' RACE reads in MiXCR, one entry per CDR3 protein. This sample carries 250,000 to 300,000 distinct CDR3 sequences, approximately 8% of them seen once, and the ten largest clones take about 3%. In this sample, this clonotype turned up a few times. The sequences come from CD4+ T cells sorted from PBMCs, collected 5 days after the yellow fever booster vaccination. The chain carries TRBV6-1 and TRBJ2-7, with no clear D. This TCR came from a man younger than 35 who received the YFV17D yellow fever vaccine. CDR3 sequence: CASSEFGRSEIEQYF. The CDR3 DNA follows: TGTGCCAGCAGTGAATTTGGGCGAAGCGAGATCGAGCAGTACTTC.